The 30 T cell receptor beta chains presented below share a single source sample, sequenced in a study of pediatric ulcerative colitis. TCRdb's copy holds only in-frame clones and misses some; the assay was immunoSEQ multiplex PCR. The sample records tens of thousands of clones, about 81% being singletons. During colonoscopy, one to two rectal pinch biopsies were collected. What was sequenced was gut tissue. All receptors derive from a boy aged 5 to 17 with severe ulcerative colitis.

The rearrangement uses TRBV9 and TRBJ2-5, with 7 nucleotides matching TRBD1. CDR1 and CDR2 (germline): SGDLS, YYNGEE. This CDR3 is built from 14 residues. The V and J ends lost 2 bases and 5 bases, in that order; junction bases with no gene match: 6. The DNA for the CDR3 is TGTGCCAGCAGCGTCTCGTCACAGGGGGAGACCCAGTACTTC. It is translated as CASSVSSQGETQYF.

The chain recombines TRBV27 with TRBJ2-7; 7 bases align to TRBD1. V was pared by 8 bases and J by 3 bases, with 7 bases of the junction left unmatched. This CDR3 has 13 residues. Germline assignment: CDR1 MNHEY and CDR2 SMNVEV (reference sequence). The CDR3 spells CASRPGQNYEQYF. The CDR3 nucleotides read TGTGCCAGCCGACCGGGACAGAACTACGAGCAGTACTTC.

V and J are TRBV4-2 and TRBJ1-1, with TRBD1 as a possible D gene (5 bases). This CDR3 contains 14 residues. V was clipped by 1 base and J by 3 bases, with 9 bases between them. CDR1 LGHNA and CDR2 YNFKEQ come from the germline V gene. As DNA, the CDR3 is TGTGCCAGCAGCCAAGGAGGGGAGTACACTGAAGCTTTCTTT. Protein: CASSQGGEYTEAFF.

V and J are TRBV20-1 and TRBJ1-2; no firm D call. V gave up 6 bases and J gave up 6 bases, with 11 bases separating them. The germline V gene has CDR1 DFQATT and CDR2 SNEGSKA (reference sequence). This CDR3 contains 11 residues. This chain's CDR3 is CSASGENGYTF. As DNA, the CDR3 is TGCAGTGCCAGCGGGGAAAATGGCTACACCTTC.

V gene TRBV6-4 combines with J gene TRBJ2-5; TRBD1 might be the D (5 bases). The CDR3 length is 14 residues. CDR1 and CDR2 from the germline V gene are MRHNA and SNTAGT. Trimming removed 6 bases from V and 1 base from J, with 12 bases in between. The DNA for the CDR3 is TGTGCCAGCAGAAAATTGGACACCCAAGAGACCCAGTACTTC. It yields the protein CASRKLDTQETQYF.

The chain links TRBV5-4 to TRBJ2-5, with TRBD2 identical over 7 bases. V gave up 3 bases and J gave up 3 bases; unmatched junction bases: 5. CDR1 is SGHNT and CDR2 is YYREEE in the germline V gene (reference sequence). The CDR3 runs to 14 residues. The CDR3 here is CASSWRAGEETQYF. The CDR3 region has the DNA TGTGCCAGCAGCTGGCGGGCGGGGGAAGAGACCCAGTACTTC.

The rearrangement uses TRBV7-9 and TRBJ1-3; D ambiguous. The V gene lost 6 bases and the J gene lost 3 bases, with 15 bases spanning the gap. This CDR3 is 15 amino acids long. CDR1 is SEHNR and CDR2 is FQNEAQ in the germline V gene (reference sequence). The CDR3 spells CASSLGGEFGNTIYF. The CDR3 DNA is TGTGCCAGCAGTCTCGGCGGGGAGTTTGGAAACACCATATATTTT.

The rearrangement links TRBV5-4 to TRBJ2-7; weak D call: TRBD1 (5 bases). The CDR3 loop spans 14 amino acids. V dropped 3 bases and J dropped 2 bases, with 12 bases sitting between them. From germline, CDR1 is SGHNT and CDR2 YYREEE (reference sequence). DNA of the CDR3: TGTGCCAGCAGCTGGAACTACAGGACCTACGAGCAGTACTTC. It translates to CASSWNYRTYEQYF. The full variable domain, in which reference TRBV5-4 and TRBJ2-7 provide the parts outside the CDR3, is ETGVTQSPTHLIKTRGQQVTLRCSSQSGHNTVSWYQQALGQGPQFIFQYYREEENGRGNFPPRFSGLQFPNYSSELNVNALELDDSALYLCASSWNYRTYEQYFGPGTRLTVT.

J is TRBJ2-5 and V is TRBV5-8; 8 bases are shared with TRBD1. The CDR3 is made up of 14 amino acids. CDR1 is SGHTS, CDR2 YDEGEE, per germline. V trimming: 4 bases; J trimming: 5 bases; junction bases outside the gene matches: 7. As DNA, the CDR3 is TGTGCCAGCAGCCCGAAGGACAGGGCCGAGACCCAGTACTTC. This translates into CASSPKDRAETQYF.

The chain recombines TRBV30 with TRBJ1-1; D remains unclear. Trimming left V 1 base short and J 1 base short, with 7 bases between. This CDR3 has 13 amino acids. Per the germline V gene, CDR1 is GTSNPN and CDR2 is SVGIG (reference sequence). The CDR3 coding sequence is TGTGCCTGGAGTGCCCTGGGGAACACTGAAGCTTTCTTT. The encoded protein is CAWSALGNTEAFF. Supplemented by reference TRBV30 and TRBJ1-1, the full variable domain reads SQTIHQWPATLVQPVGSPLSLECTVEGTSNPNLYWYRQAAGRGLQLLFYSVGIGQISSEVPQNLSASRPQDRQFILSSKKLLLSDSGFYLCAWSALGNTEAFFGQGTRLTVV.

The rearrangement links TRBV9 to TRBJ1-5; 7 nucleotides align to TRBD1. The CDR3 consists of 14 residues. The germline V gene encodes CDR1 SGDLS and CDR2 YYNGEE. The V segment lost 7 bases and the J segment 6 bases; nucleotides outside the gene matches: 10. The CDR3 DNA sequence: TGTGCCAGCGGGGAGGGGGCATCGGGTCAGCCCCAGCATTTT. Protein sequence: CASGEGASGQPQHF. Filled out from reference TRBV9 and TRBJ1-5, the complete variable domain reads DSGVTQTPKHLITATGQRVTLRCSPRSGDLSVYWYQQSLDQGLQFLIQYYNGEERAKGNILERFSAQQFPDLHSELNLSSLELGDSALYFCASGEGASGQPQHFGDGTRLSIL.

The V and J genes are TRBV10-2 and TRBJ2-2; D is uncertain. V shed 5 bases and J shed 6 bases, with 13 bases lying between them. The CDR3 covers 14 residues. Per germline, CDR1 WSHSY and CDR2 SAAADI. Written as DNA, the CDR3 is TGCGCCAGCAGTCCGAGGCCGGACGCCGGGGAGCTGTTTTTT. It is translated as CASSPRPDAGELFF.

V and J are TRBV9 and TRBJ2-7, with D unresolved. The CDR3 totals 14 residues. Germline V gene sequence: CDR1 SGDLS, CDR2 YYNGEE. Trimming took off 0 bases at V and 0 bases at J, with 7 bases between the two ends. DNA for the CDR3: TGTGCCAGCAGCGTAGATTCAGGCTCCTACGAGCAGTACTTC. Residues: CASSVDSGSYEQYF. Full variable domain (rest looked up from reference TRBV9 and TRBJ2-7): DSGVTQTPKHLITATGQRVTLRCSPRSGDLSVYWYQQSLDQGLQFLIQYYNGEERAKGNILERFSAQQFPDLHSELNLSSLELGDSALYFCASSVDSGSYEQYFGPGTRLTVT.

This clone was picked up one time. The chain links TRBV6-1 to TRBJ1-1; the D gene is possibly TRBD1 (5 bases). Germline V gene lookup returns CDR1 MNHNS and CDR2 SASEGT. V was shortened by 6 bases and J by 4 bases, with 15 bases between the two germline ends. The CDR3 extends over 14 amino acids. This chain's CDR3 is CASSLRGDGTEAFF. The CDR3 DNA reads TGTGCCAGCAGCCTGAGGGGCGACGGCACTGAAGCTTTCTTT.

Only a few counts were recorded for this clone. The conserved phenylalanine or tryptophan is not found at the CDR3 terminus, so this likely reflects a read error. The CDR3: CASSDRGLDNSPLHL. The CDR3 coding sequence is TGCGCCAGCAGTGATCGGGGGCTCGATAATTCACCCCTCCACCTT. This rearrangement joins TRBV10-2 to TRBJ1-6, with D possibly matching TRBD1 (6 bases). Trimming removed 3 bases from V and 5 bases from J, with 11 bases in between. Per the germline V gene, CDR1 is WSHSY and CDR2 is SAAADI. This CDR3 comprises 15 residues.

This clone was seen only a few times. The CDR3 nucleotides read TGTGCCTCTACGGACCCGGGTAACACTGAAGCTTTCTTT. Protein: CASTDPGNTEAFF. The gene calls are TRBV30 and TRBJ1-1; the D is unclear. This CDR3 has 13 amino acids. Germline V gene data show CDR1 as GTSNPN and CDR2 as SVGIG (reference sequence). V was pared by 7 bases and J by 2 bases, with 14 bases between.

The rearrangement joins TRBV4-1 to TRBJ1-4; 8 nucleotides agree with TRBD1. The junction had 8 bases not matched to a gene; V was cut back by 7 bases and J by 7 bases. The CDR3 has 14 amino acids. Germline values: CDR1 MGHRA, CDR2 YSYEKL. This CDR3 is CASTITGGSEKLFF. The CDR3 region has the DNA TGCGCCAGCACGATTACAGGGGGATCTGAAAAACTGTTTTTT.

This chain connects TRBV6-1 to TRBJ2-7; D not certain. The germline V and J ends were trimmed by 4 bases and 2 bases, with 12 bases remaining between them. The CDR3 sequence is 14 residues long. Germline CDR1 is MNHNS and CDR2 is SASEGT. For the CDR3, the DNA is TGTGCCAGCAGTGTCAGTTTCAGTACCTACGAGCAGTACTTC. Its protein product is CASSVSFSTYEQYF.

There are a few counts of this clone. The chain couples TRBV29-1 to TRBJ1-1; D unresolved. V shed 4 bases and J shed 1 base, with 10 bases lying between them. There are 13 residues in the CDR3. CDR1 is SQVTM and CDR2 is ANQGSEA in the germline V gene. CDR3 region: CSVVVTSNTEAFF. In DNA form, the CDR3 reads TGCAGCGTTGTCGTCACCTCGAACACTGAAGCTTTCTTT.

This chain links TRBV6-5 with TRBJ2-3; D not certain. Trimming removed 0 bases from V and 0 bases from J, with 7 bases in between. The CDR3 is made up of 15 amino acids. The germline V gene encodes CDR1 MNHEY and CDR2 SVGAGI. CDR3 residues: CASSYSGASTDTQYF. In nucleotides, the CDR3 is TGTGCCAGCAGTTACTCAGGAGCAAGCACAGATACGCAGTATTTT.

The CDR3 loop is CASTGEWGVQNQPQHF. Written as DNA, the CDR3 is TGTGCCAGTACCGGGGAATGGGGGGTTCAAAATCAGCCCCAGCATTTT. The chain links TRBV19 to TRBJ1-5; D might be TRBD1 (5 bases). The CDR3 runs 16 residues. Germline values: CDR1 LNHDA, CDR2 SQIVND (reference sequence). Trimming stripped 7 bases from V and 4 bases from J, with 20 bases between.

J is TRBJ2-1 and V is TRBV13; D could derive from TRBD1 or TRBD2 (6 bases each). CDR3 length: 18 residues. Germline assignment: CDR1 PRHDT and CDR2 FYEKMQ (reference sequence). V gave up 2 bases and J gave up 8 bases, with 25 bases separating them. CDR3 sequence (DNA): TGTGCCAGCAGCTTATTTCCCGGCGAGTGGGGGGCCTATGATGAGCAGTTCTTC. Protein product: CASSLFPGEWGAYDEQFF.

The chain recombines TRBV28 with TRBJ2-3; 8 positions agree with TRBD2. The CDR3 sequence is 15 residues long. With 8 bases clipped from V and 2 bases from J, the junction kept 9 bases outside the gene matches. Per germline, CDR1 MDHEN and CDR2 SYDVKM. The CDR3 nucleotides are TGTGCCAGCCAGTTGGCGGGGGGCGACACAGATACGCAGTATTTT. Translation gives CASQLAGGDTDTQYF.

V is TRBV7-9 and J is TRBJ2-7, with D maybe TRBD1 (5 bases). The CDR3 is 12 amino acids. In germline, CDR1 is SEHNR, CDR2 FQNEAQ (reference sequence). V was cut by 2 bases and J by 7 bases, with 9 bases left in between. The CDR3 sequence is CASSLPGQEQYF. The CDR3, as DNA: TGTGCCAGCAGCTTACCAGGGCAAGAGCAGTACTTC.

The J gene is TRBJ1-1, the V gene TRBV6-6; the D gene is possibly TRBD1 (6 bases). The CDR3 has 14 residues. Germline CDR1 reads MNHNY; CDR2 reads SVGAGI (reference sequence). Trimming stripped 0 bases from V and 1 base from J, with 6 bases between. DNA for the CDR3: TGTGCCAGCAGTTACTCACAGGGGAACACTGAAGCTTTCTTT. As protein: CASSYSQGNTEAFF.

The rearrangement links TRBV11-3 to TRBJ2-1, with D unresolved. The ends were cut back, 1 base at V and 0 bases at J, with 4 bases in the middle. Germline CDR1 reads SGHNT; CDR2 reads YENEEA. The CDR3 loop spans 14 amino acids. CDR3 in amino acids: CASSLGSSYNEQFF. The CDR3, as DNA: TGTGCCAGCAGCTTAGGGAGCTCCTACAATGAGCAGTTCTTC.

CDR3 residues: CASSFGGARSPLHF. As DNA, the CDR3 is TGTGCCAGCAGCTTTGGGGGGGCGCGATCACCCCTCCACTTT. V and J are TRBV5-8 and TRBJ1-6; the D gene is possibly TRBD1 (6 bases). The CDR3 extends over 14 amino acids. Trimming took 2 bases from V and 10 from J, leaving 13 bases between them. Per the germline V gene, CDR1 is SGHTS and CDR2 is YDEGEE.

The chain employs TRBV5-1 and TRBJ2-1, with 11 bases that match TRBD1. Looked up from germline, CDR1 is SGHRS and CDR2 is YFSETQ. V shed 0 bases and J 6 bases; nucleotides not matched to a gene: 11. This CDR3 has 18 residues. The CDR3, as DNA: TGCGCCAGCAGCTTGGGTCTTCCGGGACAGGGGGTCGGCAATGAGCAGTTCTTC. This gives the protein CASSLGLPGQGVGNEQFF.

The chain couples TRBV19 to TRBJ1-2; D unresolved. Trimming stripped 3 bases from V and 8 bases from J, with 16 bases between. The CDR3 sequence is 14 residues long. Per the germline V gene, CDR1 is LNHDA and CDR2 is SQIVND (reference sequence). DNA of the CDR3: TGTGCCAGTAGTATCCCCGGATCTCCTACAGGCTACACCTTC. It specifies CASSIPGSPTGYTF. Full variable domain (rest looked up from reference TRBV19 and TRBJ1-2): DGGITQSPKYLFRKEGQNVTLSCEQNLNHDAMYWYRQDPGQGLRLIYYSQIVNDFQKGDIAEGYSVSREKKESFPLTVTSAQKNPTAFYLCASSIPGSPTGYTFGSGTRLTVV.

The CDR3 DNA is TGTGCCAGCAGTGGGTGGGGGGGAAACACTGAAGCTTTCTTT. Translated, it gives CASSGWGGNTEAFF. The chain employs TRBV2 and TRBJ1-1, with D possibly TRBD1 on 5 matching bases. This CDR3 contains 14 residues. Germline CDR1 reads SNHLY; CDR2 reads FYNNEI. Trimming took off 4 bases at V and 2 bases at J, with 11 bases between the two ends.